The TCR beta chain under discussion was sequenced for a study of early T cells in non-severe SARS-CoV-2 infection. Trimming cost V 0 bases and J 4 bases, with 10 bases left between them. Germline-derived CDR1 and CDR2 are SGDLS and YYNGEE. The CDR3 sequence is 14 residues long. TCRdb called the 5' RACE reads again in MiXCR, with one record for every CDR3 protein. The sample contains 100,000 to 150,000 distinct CDR3 sequences, 14% to 15% of which appear only once. V is TRBV9 and J is TRBJ1-1; D is ambiguous. The receptor comes from an adult who was a healthcare worker with PCR-confirmed SARS-CoV-2 infection or an uninfected control (not recorded which). The source material was whole blood. The CDR3 here is CASSVAKHGTEAFF. The CDR3 nucleotides read TGTGCCAGCAGCGTAGCGAAGCACGGCACTGAAGCTTTCTTT.